The clone carrying this T cell receptor beta chain was recorded a few times. This specimen comes from a study of response to subunit inactivated influenza vaccine. A single record per CDR3 protein comes from TCRdb applying MiXCR to the RT-PCR reads. The data contain hundreds of thousands of distinct CDR3 sequences, roughly 20% of them seen just once; the ten biggest clones take up approximately 11%. V lost 6 bases and J lost 5, with 20 bases in between. Per the germline V gene, CDR1 is DFQATT and CDR2 is SNEGSKA (reference sequence). The CDR3 covers 15 residues. V usage is TRBV20-1 and J usage is TRBJ2-1, with D possibly TRBD2 on 7 matching bases. The sample here was PBMCs from blood, taken roughly 5 days after vaccination. This TCR was sampled from a man between 45 and 60 years old who received an inactivated influenza vaccine. The CDR3 reads CSARGKGGPHNEQFF. The CDR3 DNA is TGCAGTGCCAGGGGAAAGGGAGGGCCCCACAATGAGCAGTTCTTC.